These T cell receptor beta chains were read from a single sample in a study of T cells in Graves' hyperthyroidism and ophthalmopathy. Each CDR3 protein gets one entry after TCRdb re-called the multiplex PCR reads with MiXCR. The sample holds more than 500,000 distinct CDR3 sequences, about 16% seen once. The sequenced material came from blood. Receptors originate from a young woman with Graves' ophthalmopathy. Both conserved end residues are part of each CDR3. The D gene is left open where the match is weak. Clone size is stated in some rows and not others, as once, few, many or a class when expanded.

j_call	v_call	clone_size	d_call	cdr3_aa	cdr3_nt
TRBJ2-2	TRBV24-1	many	NA	CATSLEGTGELFF	TGTGCCACCAGTTTGGAAGGGACCGGGGAGCTGTTTTTT
TRBJ2-1	TRBV7-2	NA	TRBD2	CASSTGLAGGIYNEQFF	TGTGCCAGCAGCACGGGACTAGCGGGAGGTATATACAATGAGCAGTTCTTC
TRBJ2-7	TRBV29-1	few	TRBD1	CSAPTPRTGVYEQYF	TGCAGCGCCCCGACACCCCGGACAGGTGTATACGAGCAGTACTTC
TRBJ2-2	TRBV5-1	many	NA	CASKFIEDTGELFF	TGCGCCAGCAAGTTCATCGAGGACACCGGGGAGCTGTTTTTT
TRBJ2-7	TRBV2	many	TRBD1	CASSPDRGREQYF	TGTGCCAGCAGTCCCGACAGGGGTCGGGAGCAGTACTTC
TRBJ2-3	TRBV20-1	NA	NA	CSVTSRADTQYF	TGCAGTGTCACCTCTAGGGCAGATACGCAGTATTTT
TRBJ2-2	TRBV5-1	NA	NA	CASSLLRVAENTGELFF	TGCGCCAGCAGCTTGTTACGAGTTGCGGAGAACACCGGGGAGCTGTTTTTT
TRBJ2-7	TRBV20-1	many	TRBD2	CSAGGFGASGIWEQYF	TGCAGTGCTGGCGGCTTCGGGGCTAGCGGGATTTGGGAGCAGTACTTC
TRBJ2-2	TRBV5-1	many	TRBD1	CASSFTGQTGELFF	TGCGCCAGCAGCTTTACGGGACAGACCGGGGAGCTGTTTTTT
TRBJ2-7	TRBV16	NA	TRBD2	CASSQWEGRRYEQYF	TGTGCCAGCAGCCAATGGGAGGGTAGACGCTACGAGCAGTACTTC
TRBJ2-6	TRBV4-2	NA	NA	CASSGGLSGANVLTF	TGTGCCAGCAGCGGAGGGCTCTCTGGGGCCAACGTCCTGACTTTC
TRBJ2-5	TRBV30	few	NA	CAWSYFNALQETQYF	TGTGCCTGGAGCTATTTTAATGCCTTGCAGGAGACCCAGTACTTC
TRBJ2-3	TRBV7-2	many	NA	CASSLEWATDTQYF	TGTGCCAGCAGCTTAGAATGGGCAACAGATACGCAGTATTTT
TRBJ2-1	TRBV4-2	NA	TRBD1	CASSQDVPRLGQGTSYNEQFF	TGTGCCAGCAGCCAAGATGTTCCCCGTTTAGGACAGGGAACCTCCTACAATGAGCAGTTCTTC
TRBJ2-5	TRBV7-2	many	TRBD1	CASSFVDRSQETQYF	TGTGCCAGCAGCTTCGTGGACAGGAGCCAAGAGACCCAGTACTTC
TRBJ1-5	TRBV20-1	NA	TRBD1	CSVRPGTDNQPQHF	TGCAGTGTCAGGCCCGGGACAGATAATCAGCCCCAGCATTTT
TRBJ1-4	TRBV11-1	many	NA	CASSLPFDEKLFF	TGTGCCAGCAGCTTACCCTTTGACGAAAAACTGTTTTTT
TRBJ2-1	TRBV9	NA	TRBD2	CASSVDPTSGILYEQFF	TGTGCCAGCAGCGTAGACCCTACTAGCGGGATATTGTATGAGCAGTTCTTC
TRBJ2-3	TRBV28	many	NA	CASSLGSGDTQYF	TGTGCCAGCAGCTTGGGGTCAGGAGATACGCAGTATTTT
TRBJ2-2	TRBV4-2	NA	NA	CASSQDGAGELFF	TGTGCCAGCAGCCAAGATGGGGCCGGGGAGCTGTTTTTT